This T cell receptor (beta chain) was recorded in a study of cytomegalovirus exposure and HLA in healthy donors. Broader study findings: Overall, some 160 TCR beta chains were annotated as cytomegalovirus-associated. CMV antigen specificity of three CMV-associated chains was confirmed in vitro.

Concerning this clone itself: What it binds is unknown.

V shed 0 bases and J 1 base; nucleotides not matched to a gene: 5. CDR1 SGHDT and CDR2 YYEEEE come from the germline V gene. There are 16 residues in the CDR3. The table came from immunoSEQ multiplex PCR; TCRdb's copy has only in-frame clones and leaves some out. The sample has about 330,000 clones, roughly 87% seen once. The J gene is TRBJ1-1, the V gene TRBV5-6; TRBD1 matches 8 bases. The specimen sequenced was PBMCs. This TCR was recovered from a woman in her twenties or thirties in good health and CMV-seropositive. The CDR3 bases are TGTGCCAGCAGCTTGGTGGACAGGGTTACGAACACTGAAGCTTTCTTT. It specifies CASSLVDRVTNTEAFF.